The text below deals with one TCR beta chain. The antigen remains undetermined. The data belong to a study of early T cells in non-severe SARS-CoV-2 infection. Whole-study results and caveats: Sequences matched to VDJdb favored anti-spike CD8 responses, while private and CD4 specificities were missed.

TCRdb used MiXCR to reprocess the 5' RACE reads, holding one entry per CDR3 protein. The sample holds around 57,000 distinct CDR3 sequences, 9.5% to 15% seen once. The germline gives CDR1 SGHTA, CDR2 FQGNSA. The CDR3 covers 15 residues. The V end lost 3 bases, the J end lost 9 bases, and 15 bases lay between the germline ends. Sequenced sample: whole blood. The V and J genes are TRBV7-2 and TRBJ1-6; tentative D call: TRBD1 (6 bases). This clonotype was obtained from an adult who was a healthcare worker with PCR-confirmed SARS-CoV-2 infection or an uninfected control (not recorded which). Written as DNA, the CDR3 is TGTGCCAGCAGCTTTAACAGGGAGTGGATTTCACCCCTCCACTTT. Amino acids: CASSFNREWISPLHF.